This T cell receptor beta chain was captured in a study of shared clonotypes between healthy human individuals. CDR1 and CDR2 (germline): MNHNS, SASEGT. The CDR3 has 10 amino acids. V was shortened by 8 bases and J by 4 bases, with 2 bases between the two germline ends. Both subsets, CD45RA+ naive and CD45RA-negative memory, were split from the CD4+ cells. This clone was counted a few times. The repertoire was sequenced with immunoSEQ multiplex PCR; TCRdb's copy has only in-frame clones and lacks some. The profile shows around 1.1 million clones, 70% to 80% of them singletons. This sequence originates from a man between 18 and 35 years old in good health. Some clones in this sample may be carry-over from other donors' samples. Sequencing input: memory CD4+ T cells from PBMCs. Subset in this sample: CD45RA-negative fraction. The chain links TRBV6-1 to TRBJ1-4, with D uncertain. CDR3 amino acids: CASGNEKLFF. CDR3 DNA sequence: TGTGCCAGCGGTAATGAAAAACTGTTTTTT.